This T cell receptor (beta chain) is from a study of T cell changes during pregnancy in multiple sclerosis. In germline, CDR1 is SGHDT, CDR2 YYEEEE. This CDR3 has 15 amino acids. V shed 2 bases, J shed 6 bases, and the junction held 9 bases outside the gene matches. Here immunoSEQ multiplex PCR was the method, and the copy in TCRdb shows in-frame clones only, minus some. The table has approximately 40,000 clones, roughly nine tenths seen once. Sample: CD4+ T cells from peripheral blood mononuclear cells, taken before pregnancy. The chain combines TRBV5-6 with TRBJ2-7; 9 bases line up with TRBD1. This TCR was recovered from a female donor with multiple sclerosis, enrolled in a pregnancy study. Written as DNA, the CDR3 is TGTGCCAGCAGCTTCGAGGGGACAGGGAGGGGCGAGCAGTACTTC. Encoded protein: CASSFEGTGRGEQYF. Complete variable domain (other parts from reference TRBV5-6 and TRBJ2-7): DAGVTQSPTHLIKTRGQQVTLRCSPKSGHDTVSWYQQALGQGPQFIFQYYEEEERQRGNFPDRFSGHQFPNYSSELNVNALLLGDSALYLCASSFEGTGRGEQYFGPGTRLTVT.